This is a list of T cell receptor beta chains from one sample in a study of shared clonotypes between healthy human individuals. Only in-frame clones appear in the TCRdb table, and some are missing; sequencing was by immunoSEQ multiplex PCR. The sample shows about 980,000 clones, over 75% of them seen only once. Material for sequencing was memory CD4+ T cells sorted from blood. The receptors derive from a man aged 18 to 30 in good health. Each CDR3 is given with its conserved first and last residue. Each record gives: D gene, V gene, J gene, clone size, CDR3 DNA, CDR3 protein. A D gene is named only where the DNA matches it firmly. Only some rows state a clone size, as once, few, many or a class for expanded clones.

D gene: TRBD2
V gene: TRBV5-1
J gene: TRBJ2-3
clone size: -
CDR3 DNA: TGCGCCAGCAGCGGGACTAGCGGGGGGGCGGATACGCAGTATTTT
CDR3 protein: CASSGTSGGADTQYF

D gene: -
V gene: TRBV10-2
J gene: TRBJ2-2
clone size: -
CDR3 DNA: TGCGCCAGCAGTGAGAGCCGGGGCGGGGAGCTGTTTTTT
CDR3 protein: CASSESRGGELFF

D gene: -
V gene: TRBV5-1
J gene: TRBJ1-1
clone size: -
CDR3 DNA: TGCGCCAGCGCGACCGGGACGGAGAACACTGAAGCTTTCTTT
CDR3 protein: CASATGTENTEAFF

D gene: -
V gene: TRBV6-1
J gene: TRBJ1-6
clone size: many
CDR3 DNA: TGTGCCGTCCGTTCGGGACTTCTTAATTCACCCCTCCACTTT
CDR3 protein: CAVRSGLLNSPLHF

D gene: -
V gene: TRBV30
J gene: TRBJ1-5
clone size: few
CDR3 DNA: TGTGCCTGGAGTACAGGGAAAGGCCAGCCCCAGCATTTT
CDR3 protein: CAWSTGKGQPQHF

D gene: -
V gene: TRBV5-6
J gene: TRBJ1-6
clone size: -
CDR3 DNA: TGTGCCAGCAGCTTGGTGGGGGAACCTTCACCCCTCCACTTT
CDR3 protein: CASSLVGEPSPLHF

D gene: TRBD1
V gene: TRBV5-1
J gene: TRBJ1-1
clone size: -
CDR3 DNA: TGCGCCAGCAGCACGGGACAGGGGGCAGTTCCAGCTTTCTTT
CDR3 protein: CASSTGQGAVPAFF

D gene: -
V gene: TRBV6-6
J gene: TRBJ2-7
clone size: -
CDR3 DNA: TGTGCCAGCAGTTCTTGGTTGACCTACGAGCAGTACTTC
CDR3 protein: CASSSWLTYEQYF

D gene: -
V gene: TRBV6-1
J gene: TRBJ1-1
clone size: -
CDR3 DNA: TGTGCCAGCAGTGAGATCAGTGGGGTAACTGAAGCTTTCTTT
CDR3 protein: CASSEISGVTEAFF

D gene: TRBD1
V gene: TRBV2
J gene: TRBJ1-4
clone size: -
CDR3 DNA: TGTGCCAGCAGCCGGGACAGGCCCCTATCCGCTGAAAAACTGTTTTTT
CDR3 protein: CASSRDRPLSAEKLFF

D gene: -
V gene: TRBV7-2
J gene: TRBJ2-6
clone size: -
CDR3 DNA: TGTGCCAGCCTTAGGGGGTCCGGGGCCAACGTCCTGACTTTC
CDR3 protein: CASLRGSGANVLTF

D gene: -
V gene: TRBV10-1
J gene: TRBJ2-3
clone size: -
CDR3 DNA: TGCGCCAGCAGTGAGACATCCGCACCAATAGCGTGTACCACAGATACGCAGTATTTT
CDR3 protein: CASSETSAPIACTTDTQYF

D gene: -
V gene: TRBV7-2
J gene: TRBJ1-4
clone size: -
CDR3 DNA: TGTGCCAGCAGCTTAACAACTAATGAAAAACTGTTTTTT
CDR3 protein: CASSLTTNEKLFF